This T cell receptor (beta chain) came from a study of beta chain features in type 1 diabetes. At the level of the study: Age and gender were similar between patients and healthy donors, as were cell yields. Overall study results and limits: All four CD4+ subsets from Type 1 diabetes patients carried moderately but significantly shorter TCRB CDR3s.

The entirety of the isolated RNA underwent reverse transcription, so expressed TCRB transcripts were sequenced. Sequencing used immunoSEQ multiplex PCR; TCRdb keeps in-frame clones, though not all of them. Found here are fewer than 400,000 clones, approximately 8.2% of them singletons; the top ten hold under 0.5%. This clone was seen only a few times. The antigen is undetermined. The specimen was central memory CD4+ T cells from blood. The source of this sequence is a woman aged 18-35 years in good health.

The CDR3 loop reads CSVGWVWTEAFF. Written as DNA, the CDR3 is TGCAGCGTTGGGTGGGTCTGGACTGAAGCTTTCTTT. The J gene is TRBJ1-1, the V gene TRBV29-1; no reliable D call. V was trimmed by 4 bases and J by 5 bases, leaving 11 bases between them. Per the germline V gene, CDR1 is SQVTM and CDR2 is ANQGSEA. The CDR3 runs 12 residues.